Listed here are 16 T cell receptor beta chains from one sample, sequenced in a study of T cell responses to AZD1222 COVID-19 vaccine. The data were produced by immunoSEQ multiplex PCR, yet TCRdb's version contains in-frame clones alone and is incomplete. In the table there are about 96,000 clones, 70% to 90% of which are singletons. This specimen consisted of peripheral blood, obtained on day 0 of AZD1222 vaccination. The receptors here all came from an adult in good health.

V is TRBV4-3 and J is TRBJ1-6; D not certain. V lost 1 base and J lost 9, with 7 bases in between. Germline assignment: CDR1 LGHNA and CDR2 YSLEER. The CDR3 covers 13 residues. CDR3: CASSQGSSSPLHF. DNA of the CDR3: TGCGCCAGCAGCCAAGGTAGCAGTTCACCCCTCCACTTT.

The CDR3 nucleotides read TGTGCCAGCAGCGCATATTCCTCCCAAGAGACCCAGTACTTC. Its translation is CASSAYSSQETQYF. V gene TRBV2 combines with J gene TRBJ2-5; D gene uncertain. Trimming pared 6 bases from V and 1 base from J, leaving 12 bases between. This CDR3 is built from 14 residues. Germline CDR1 is SNHLY and CDR2 is FYNNEI.

This chain connects TRBV10-3 to TRBJ2-3, with 11 bases that match TRBD2. Germline CDR1 reads ENHRY; CDR2 reads SYGVKD. This CDR3 comprises 15 residues. Trimming cost V 2 bases and J 6 bases; bases outside gene matches: 4. The CDR3 DNA reads TGTGCCATCAGTGAGACTAGCGGGGGCAGGGATACGCAGTATTTT. It specifies CAISETSGGRDTQYF.

The rearrangement joins TRBV27 to TRBJ1-1; D uncertain. Trimming took 6 bases from V and 1 from J, leaving 15 bases between them. The CDR3 spans 15 residues. Germline loops: CDR1 MNHEY, CDR2 SMNVEV (reference sequence). In DNA, the CDR3 is TGTGCCAGCAGCCTGGCCGACGGTCCGAACACTGAAGCTTTCTTT. Its translation is CASSLADGPNTEAFF.

V gene TRBV19 combines with J gene TRBJ2-6; a weak D match, TRBD1 (6 bases). From germline, CDR1 is LNHDA and CDR2 SQIVND (reference sequence). This CDR3 is 15 amino acids long. Trimming shortened V by 5 bases and J by 1 base, and 9 bases separated the two germline ends. In DNA form, the CDR3 reads TGTGCCAGTAGTTCGGACAGTTCTGGGGCCAACGTCCTGACTTTC. Its protein product is CASSSDSSGANVLTF. The variable domain in full, with the rest retrieved from reference TRBV19 and TRBJ2-6, is DGGITQSPKYLFRKEGQNVTLSCEQNLNHDAMYWYRQDPGQGLRLIYYSQIVNDFQKGDIAEGYSVSREKKESFPLTVTSAQKNPTAFYLCASSSDSSGANVLTFGAGSRLTVL.

The CDR3 region is CASSLQINNEQFF. CDR3 DNA sequence: TGTGCCAGCTCACTACAGATCAACAATGAGCAGTTCTTC. J is TRBJ2-1 and V is TRBV18; D is ambiguous. Trimming left V 4 bases short and J 5 bases short, with 9 bases between. The CDR3 sequence is 13 residues long. The germline V gene has CDR1 KGHSH and CDR2 LQKENI.

For the CDR3, the DNA is TGTGCCAGCAGCTTGGGCGGAGCTAGCGGGGGGAGTAATGAGCAGTTCTTC. Residues: CASSLGGASGGSNEQFF. The chain has TRBV5-4 and TRBJ2-1; 11 positions agree with TRBD2. The CDR3 length is 17 residues. Germline CDR1 reads SGHNT; CDR2 reads YYREEE (reference sequence). J was trimmed by 7 bases and V by 0 bases; bases with no gene match: 9. The full variable domain, its missing parts supplied by reference TRBV5-4 and TRBJ2-1, is ETGVTQSPTHLIKTRGQQVTLRCSSQSGHNTVSWYQQALGQGPQFIFQYYREEENGRGNFPPRFSGLQFPNYSSELNVNALELDDSALYLCASSLGGASGGSNEQFFGPGTRLTVL.

The chain combines TRBV7-6 with TRBJ2-1; D tentatively reads TRBD1 or TRBD2 (5 bases each). V lost 5 bases, J lost 4 bases, and 15 bases lay in between. The CDR3 runs to 15 residues. From germline, CDR1 is SGHVS and CDR2 FNYEAQ. The CDR3 reads CASSRGRGQYNEQFF. CDR3 sequence (DNA): TGTGCCAGCAGCCGGGGACGAGGGCAATACAATGAGCAGTTCTTC.

This clone came up once. The genes are TRBV9 and TRBJ1-2, with D tentatively TRBD1 (5 bases). The CDR3 sequence is 14 residues long. The V end lost 0 bases, the J end lost 2 bases, and 8 bases lay between the germline ends. Germline lookup yields CDR1 SGDLS and CDR2 YYNGEE. The CDR3 loop reads CASSVGRGNYGYTF. The CDR3 DNA follows: TGTGCCAGCAGCGTAGGCCGGGGGAACTATGGCTACACCTTC.

This chain connects TRBV7-9 to TRBJ1-2, with D uncertain. Germline values: CDR1 SEHNR, CDR2 FQNEAQ (reference sequence). The CDR3 spans 13 residues. Trimming cost V 4 bases and J 8 bases, with 14 bases left between them. The CDR3 region is CASSSGTGRGYTF. Written as DNA, the CDR3 is TGTGCCAGCAGCTCCGGAACCGGAAGGGGCTACACCTTC.

This rearrangement joins TRBV3-1 (or the pseudogene TRBV3-2) to TRBJ2-3; TRBD2 aligns across 9 bases. With V trimmed by 0 bases and J by 2 bases, 9 bases remained unmatched. This CDR3 region has 18 residues. Germline loops: CDR1 LGHDT, CDR2 YNNKEL (reference sequence). CDR3 sequence reads: CASSQEARAGGTTDTQYF. The CDR3 DNA sequence: TGTGCCAGCAGCCAAGAAGCACGGGCGGGGGGGACCACAGATACGCAGTATTTT.

The chain has TRBV27 and TRBJ2-1; TRBD2 matches 13 bases. Trimming cost V 1 base and J 8 bases; bases outside gene matches: 8. There are 17 residues in the CDR3. In germline, CDR1 is MNHEY, CDR2 SMNVEV (reference sequence). The CDR3 region is CASSLWTSGGARDEQFF. CDR3 coding DNA: TGTGCCAGCAGTTTATGGACTAGCGGGGGAGCGAGGGATGAGCAGTTCTTC.

The chain joins TRBV27 to TRBJ2-2; D unresolved. Germline CDR1 is MNHEY and CDR2 is SMNVEV (reference sequence). This CDR3 has 15 amino acids. V was pared by 0 bases and J by 1 base, with 6 bases between. This chain's CDR3 is CASSLSLGNTGELFF. CDR3 DNA sequence: TGTGCCAGCAGTTTATCTCTGGGGAACACCGGGGAGCTGTTTTTT.

This clone ranks as medium-sized. The chain is built from TRBV7-9 and TRBJ2-3; 9 bases align to TRBD1. The CDR3 totals 14 residues. Germline V gives CDR1 SEHNR, CDR2 FQNEAQ (reference sequence). Trimming at V came to 4 bases and at J to 9 bases, leaving 8 bases not matched to a gene. The CDR3 DNA reads TGTGCCAGCAGCTGGGGACAGGGCCCCGACACGCAGTATTTT. Protein product: CASSWGQGPDTQYF.

The chain combines TRBV5-4 with TRBJ1-1; 8 bases map to TRBD1. Germline V lookup: CDR1 SGHNT, CDR2 YYREEE (reference sequence). V gave up 0 bases and J gave up 1 base; unmatched junction bases: 8. The CDR3 loop spans 17 amino acids. In DNA form, the CDR3 reads TGTGCCAGCAGCTTGGAGGCGCAGGGGGCAGGGAACACTGAAGCTTTCTTT. It codes for CASSLEAQGAGNTEAFF.

The chain employs TRBV5-1 and TRBJ1-1, with no clear D. This CDR3 has 14 residues. Germline V CDR1 and CDR2: SGHRS, YFSETQ. Trimming took 2 bases from V and 4 from J, leaving 12 bases between them. The CDR3 sequence: CASSFERTGTEAFF. CDR3 nucleotide sequence: TGCGCCAGCAGCTTTGAAAGGACGGGCACTGAAGCTTTCTTT.